This T cell receptor (beta chain) appears in the sequencing data of a study of memory CD4+ T cells and cytomegalovirus serostatus. Clones were read by immunoSEQ multiplex PCR, and TCRdb kept only the in-frame ones, dropping some. This table holds 50,000 to 65,000 clones, more than 70% found once. The sort gate was single viable CD3+CD4+CD8-CD45RO+ cells for memory CD4+ T cells. The germline V gene has CDR1 SGHVS and CDR2 FNYEAQ. The CDR3 is 16 amino acids. V was pared by 2 bases and J by 7 bases, with 17 bases between. This receptor was obtained from an adult in good health and CMV-seronegative. The source material was memory CD4+ T cells from blood. V and J are TRBV7-6 and TRBJ1-4, with D perhaps TRBD1 (5 bases). In DNA, the CDR3 is TGTGCCAGCAGCTTAAGGGGTTACGACGGGTTTGAAAAACTGTTTTTT. This gives the protein CASSLRGYDGFEKLFF.